A selection of T cell receptor beta chains follows, all from one sample in a study of cytomegalovirus exposure and HLA in healthy donors. The table came from immunoSEQ multiplex PCR; TCRdb's copy has only in-frame clones and leaves some out. The table shows 160,000 or so clones, with around four fifths occurring only once. What was sequenced was PBMCs. The receptors were gathered from a man aged 25 to 40 in good health and CMV-seropositive. CDR3s leave out the opening cysteine and the closing phenylalanine or tryptophan. Not all rows give a size; the values are once, few, many and, for expanded clones, a class.

CDR3 length	clone size	V gene	J gene	CDR3 protein
15	.	TRBV7-9	TRBJ1-4	ASSLGTGDLHDEKLF
13	once	TRBV7-2	TRBJ1-1	ASSDSSGQGPEAF
13	.	TRBV7-2	TRBJ2-2	ASSPQEVNTGELF
12	few	TRBV5-6	TRBJ2-5	ASSPQQGLETQY
15	.	TRBV18	TRBJ1-5	ASSPPIGTGGNQPQH
12	.	TRBV5-1	TRBJ2-3	ASAKGSVTDTQY
14	.	TRBV7-2	TRBJ2-7	ASSIKFGQGQIEQY
12	.	TRBV5-1	TRBJ2-3	ASSRTAGADTQY
13	.	TRBV7-2	TRBJ2-7	ASQSVGGGGYEQY
16	.	TRBV5-1	TRBJ2-7	ASSLGLMTSGVSYEQY
14	once	TRBV5-1	TRBJ1-3	ASSSRQGKAGNTIY
12	.	TRBV6-5	TRBJ2-7	ASSAGTGTYEQY
12	.	TRBV5-1	TRBJ2-7	ASSLGPTDGEQY
13	.	TRBV27	TRBJ1-6	ASGPRGRHGGPLH
15	.	TRBV7-2	TRBJ2-1	ASSPGDGTGDYNEQF
13	.	TRBV30	TRBJ1-1	AWSVSGTGKNEAF
12	.	TRBV11-3	TRBJ2-5	ASSSRDSQETQY
13	once	TRBV14	TRBJ2-3	ASSHNRGVTDTQY
13	.	TRBV6-5	TRBJ1-5	ASSNEGSGNQPQH
13	.	TRBV6-5	TRBJ1-1	ASRPTTGFNTEAF
13	once	TRBV4-2	TRBJ1-1	ASSQGGDSNTEAF
12	.	TRBV7-2	TRBJ1-2	ASSPDRGSYGYT
11	.	TRBV6-6	TRBJ2-7	ASSYGSGYEQY
15	.	TRBV4-2	TRBJ2-1	ASSQWTSGDSYNEQF
14	few	TRBV4-1	TRBJ1-1	ASSQRQGEMNTEAF
14	few	TRBV5-1	TRBJ1-1	ASSLSRQGENTEAF
9	.	TRBV30	TRBJ2-7	AWTRGYEQY
14	.	TRBV7-2	TRBJ2-2	ASRPPGGLNTGELF
13	.	TRBV19	TRBJ1-2	ASSARTGNIYGYT
13	once	TRBV7-9	TRBJ1-4	ASSLKGGPNEKLF
12	.	TRBV5-4	TRBJ1-6	ASSLDRDNSPLH
13	.	TRBV7-2	TRBJ2-3	ASSLAGGSTDTQY
14	.	TRBV7-9	TRBJ1-1	ASIKTGLPMNTEAF
16	.	TRBV7-6	TRBJ2-1	ASSLRSGQASSYNEQF
13	.	TRBV7-7	TRBJ1-1	ASSPWDRQNTEAF
14	few	TRBV5-1	TRBJ1-1	ASSLVYRGRNTEAF
14	.	TRBV10-1	TRBJ2-3	ASSEWGGHRTDTQY
15	once	TRBV4-3	TRBJ2-3	ASSQDPSGGARDTQY
12	.	TRBV29-1	TRBJ1-1	SVEVGGGGTEAF
13	.	TRBV19	TRBJ2-7	ASSIVSGRNYEQY
13	.	TRBV6-5	TRBJ2-3	ASSYSHGSTDTQY
13	.	TRBV7-7	TRBJ2-5	ASSPGTASGETQY
13	.	TRBV6-5	TRBJ2-7	ASSYQGGGTYEQY
13	few	TRBV18	TRBJ1-5	ASSPNYGQDQPQH
16	.	TRBV4-1	TRBJ2-3	ASSLRAGTSGGQDTQY
11	once	TRBV19	TRBJ2-7	ASSQSVSGEQY
13	.	TRBV6-6	TRBJ2-1	ASSYAASGGNEQF
13	.	TRBV5-1	TRBJ2-5	ASSVTSGGAETQY
12	.	TRBV6-4	TRBJ2-7	ASSPGTDTYEQY
16	.	TRBV9	TRBJ1-3	ASSRSRDRGLQENTIY
15	.	TRBV9	TRBJ2-3	ASSVAGVARPGDTQY
13	.	TRBV4-3	TRBJ2-2	ASNQGLLDTGELF
10	.	TRBV7-2	TRBJ2-5	ASSFGLAGQY
10	few	TRBV6-6	TRBJ2-7	ASSYVRDEQY
11	.	TRBV9	TRBJ1-1	ASSVAGKTEAF
12	.	TRBV5-1	TRBJ1-1	ASSGWGMNTEAF